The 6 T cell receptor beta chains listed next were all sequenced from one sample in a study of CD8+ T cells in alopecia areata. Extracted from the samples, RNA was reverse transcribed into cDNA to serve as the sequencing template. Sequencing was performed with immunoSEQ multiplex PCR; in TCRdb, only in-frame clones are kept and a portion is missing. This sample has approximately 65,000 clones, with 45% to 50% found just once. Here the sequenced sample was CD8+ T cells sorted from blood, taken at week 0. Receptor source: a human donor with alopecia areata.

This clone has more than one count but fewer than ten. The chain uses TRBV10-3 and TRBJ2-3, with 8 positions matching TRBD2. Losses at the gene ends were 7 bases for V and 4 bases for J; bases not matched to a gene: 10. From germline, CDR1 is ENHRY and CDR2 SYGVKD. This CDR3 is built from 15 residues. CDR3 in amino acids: CAIIAERGNPDTQYF. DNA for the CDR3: TGTGCCATCATCGCGGAGCGGGGGAATCCAGATACGCAGTATTTT.

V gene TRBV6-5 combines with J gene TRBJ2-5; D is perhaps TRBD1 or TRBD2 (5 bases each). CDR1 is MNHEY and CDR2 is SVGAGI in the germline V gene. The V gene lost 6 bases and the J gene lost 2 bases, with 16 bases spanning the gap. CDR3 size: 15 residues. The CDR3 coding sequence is TGTGCCAGCAGCGAACTCGGGGCCACACAAGAGACCCAGTACTTC. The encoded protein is CASSELGATQETQYF.

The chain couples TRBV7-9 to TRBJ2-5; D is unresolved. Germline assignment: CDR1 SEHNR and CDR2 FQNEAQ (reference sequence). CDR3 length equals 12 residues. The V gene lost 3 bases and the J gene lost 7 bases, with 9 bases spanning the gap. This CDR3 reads CASSFLVGTQYF. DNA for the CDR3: TGTGCCAGCAGCTTTCTAGTCGGGACCCAGTACTTC.

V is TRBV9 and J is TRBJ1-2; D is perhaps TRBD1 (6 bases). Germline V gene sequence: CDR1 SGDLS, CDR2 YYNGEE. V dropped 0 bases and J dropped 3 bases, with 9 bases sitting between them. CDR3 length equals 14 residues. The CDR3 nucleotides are TGTGCCAGCAGCGTAGCGGGGGGGCACTATGGCTACACCTTC. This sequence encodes CASSVAGGHYGYTF.

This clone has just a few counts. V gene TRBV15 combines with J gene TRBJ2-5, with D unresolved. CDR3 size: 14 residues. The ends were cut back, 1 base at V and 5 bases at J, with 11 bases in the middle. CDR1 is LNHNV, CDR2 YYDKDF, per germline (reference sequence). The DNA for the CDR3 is TGTGCCACCAGCAGAGGTAGTATGATCGAGACCCAGTACTTC. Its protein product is CATSRGSMIETQYF.

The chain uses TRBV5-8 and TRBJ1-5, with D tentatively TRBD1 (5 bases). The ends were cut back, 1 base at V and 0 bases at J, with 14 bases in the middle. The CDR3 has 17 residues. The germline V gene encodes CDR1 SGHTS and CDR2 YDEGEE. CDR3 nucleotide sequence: TGTGCCAGCAGCTTGCTCGCCAGGGAGTATAGCAATCAGCCCCAGCATTTT. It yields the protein CASSLLAREYSNQPQHF.